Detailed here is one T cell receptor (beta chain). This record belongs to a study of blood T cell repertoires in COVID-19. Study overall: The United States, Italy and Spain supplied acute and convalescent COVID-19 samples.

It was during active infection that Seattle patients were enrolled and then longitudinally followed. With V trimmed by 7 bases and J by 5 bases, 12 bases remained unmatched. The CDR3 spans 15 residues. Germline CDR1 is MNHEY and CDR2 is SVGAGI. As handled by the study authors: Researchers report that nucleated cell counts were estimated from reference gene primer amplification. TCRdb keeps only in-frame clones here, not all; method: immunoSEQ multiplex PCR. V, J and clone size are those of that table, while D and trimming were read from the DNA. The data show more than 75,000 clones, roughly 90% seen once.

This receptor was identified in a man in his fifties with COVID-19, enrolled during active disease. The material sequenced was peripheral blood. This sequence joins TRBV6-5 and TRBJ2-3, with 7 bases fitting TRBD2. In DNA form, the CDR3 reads TGTGCCAGCACCCTAGCGGATATACGCGGAGATACGCAGTATTTT. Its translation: CASTLADIRGDTQYF.